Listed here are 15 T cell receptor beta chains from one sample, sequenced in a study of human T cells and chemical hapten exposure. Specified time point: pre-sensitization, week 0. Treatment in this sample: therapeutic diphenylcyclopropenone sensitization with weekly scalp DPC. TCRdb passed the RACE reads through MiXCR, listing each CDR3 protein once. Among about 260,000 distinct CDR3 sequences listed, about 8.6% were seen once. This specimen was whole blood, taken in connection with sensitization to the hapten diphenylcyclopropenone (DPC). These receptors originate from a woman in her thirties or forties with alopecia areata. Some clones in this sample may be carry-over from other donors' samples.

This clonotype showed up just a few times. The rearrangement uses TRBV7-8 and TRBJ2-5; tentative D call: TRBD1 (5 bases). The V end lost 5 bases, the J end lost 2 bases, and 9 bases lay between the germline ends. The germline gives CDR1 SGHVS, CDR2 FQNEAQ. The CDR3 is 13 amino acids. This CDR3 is CASSTDRQETQYF. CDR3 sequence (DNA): TGTGCCAGCAGCACCGACAGACAAGAGACCCAGTACTTC.

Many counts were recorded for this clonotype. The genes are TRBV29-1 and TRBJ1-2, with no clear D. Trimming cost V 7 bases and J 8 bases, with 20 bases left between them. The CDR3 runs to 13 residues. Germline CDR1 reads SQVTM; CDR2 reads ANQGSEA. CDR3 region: CSARANAGGGYTF. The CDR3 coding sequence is TGCAGCGCGAGGGCCAACGCAGGAGGAGGCTACACCTTC.

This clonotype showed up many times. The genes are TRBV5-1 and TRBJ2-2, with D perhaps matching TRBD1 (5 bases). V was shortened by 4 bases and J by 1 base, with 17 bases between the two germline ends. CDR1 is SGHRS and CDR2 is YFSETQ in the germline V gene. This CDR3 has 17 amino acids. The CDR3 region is CASSRLAVQGNTGELFF. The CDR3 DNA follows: TGCGCCAGCAGCCGCTTGGCGGTTCAGGGGAACACCGGGGAGCTGTTTTTT.

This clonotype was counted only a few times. CDR3 amino acids: CASRRTSGGEETQYF. CDR3 coding DNA: TGTGCCAGCAGGCGGACTAGCGGGGGCGAAGAGACCCAGTACTTC. The J gene is TRBJ2-5, the V gene TRBV2; 13 positions agree with TRBD2. After removal of 6 bases from V and 3 bases from J, the junction contained 4 bases not matched to a gene. Germline V lookup: CDR1 SNHLY, CDR2 FYNNEI. The CDR3 length is 15 residues.

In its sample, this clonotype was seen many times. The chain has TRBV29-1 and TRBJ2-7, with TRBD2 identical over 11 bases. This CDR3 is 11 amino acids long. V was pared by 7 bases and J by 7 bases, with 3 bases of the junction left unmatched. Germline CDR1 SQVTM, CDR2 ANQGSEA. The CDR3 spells CSGIAGGEQYF. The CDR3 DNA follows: TGCAGCGGTATAGCGGGGGGGGAGCAGTACTTC.

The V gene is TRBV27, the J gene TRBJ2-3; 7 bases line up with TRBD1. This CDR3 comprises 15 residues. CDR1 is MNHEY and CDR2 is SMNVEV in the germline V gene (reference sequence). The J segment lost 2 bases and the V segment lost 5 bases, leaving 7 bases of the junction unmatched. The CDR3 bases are TGTGCCAGCAGTCCCACAGGGGTCCCCACAGATACGCAGTATTTT. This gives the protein CASSPTGVPTDTQYF.

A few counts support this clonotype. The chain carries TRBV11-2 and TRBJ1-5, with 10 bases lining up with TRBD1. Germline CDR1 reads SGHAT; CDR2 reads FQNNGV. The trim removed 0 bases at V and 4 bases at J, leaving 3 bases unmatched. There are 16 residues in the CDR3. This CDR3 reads CASSLEGTGVNQPQHF. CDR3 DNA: TGTGCCAGCAGCTTAGAAGGGACAGGGGTAAATCAGCCCCAGCATTTT.

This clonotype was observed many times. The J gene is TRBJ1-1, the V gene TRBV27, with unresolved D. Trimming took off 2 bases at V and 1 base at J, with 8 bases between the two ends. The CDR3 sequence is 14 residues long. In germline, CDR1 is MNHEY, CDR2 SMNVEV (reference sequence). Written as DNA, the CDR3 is TGTGCCAGCAGTTTAAAGCCTACGAACACTGAAGCTTTCTTT. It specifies CASSLKPTNTEAFF.

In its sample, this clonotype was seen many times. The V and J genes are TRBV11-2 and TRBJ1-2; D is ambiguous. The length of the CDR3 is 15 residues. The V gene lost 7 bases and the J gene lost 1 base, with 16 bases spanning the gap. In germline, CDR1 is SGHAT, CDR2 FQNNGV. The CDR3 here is CASTPLQSLNYGYTF. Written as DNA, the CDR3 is TGTGCCAGCACCCCACTACAGTCCCTTAACTATGGCTACACCTTC.

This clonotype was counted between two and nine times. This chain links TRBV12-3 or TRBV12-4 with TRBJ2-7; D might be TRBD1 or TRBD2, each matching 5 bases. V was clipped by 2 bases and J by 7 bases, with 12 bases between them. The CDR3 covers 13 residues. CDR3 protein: CASSLIQGGEQYF. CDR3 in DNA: TGTGCCAGCAGTTTAATTCAGGGCGGGGAGCAGTACTTC.

The CDR3 sequence is CATSRDMRAYEQYF. DNA for the CDR3: TGTGCCACCAGCAGAGATATGCGGGCCTACGAGCAGTACTTC. The chain uses TRBV15 and TRBJ2-7; D perhaps matches TRBD2 (5 bases). This CDR3 spans 14 amino acids. V gave up 0 bases and J gave up 2 bases, with 8 bases separating them. The germline V gene has CDR1 LNHNV and CDR2 YYDKDF (reference sequence).

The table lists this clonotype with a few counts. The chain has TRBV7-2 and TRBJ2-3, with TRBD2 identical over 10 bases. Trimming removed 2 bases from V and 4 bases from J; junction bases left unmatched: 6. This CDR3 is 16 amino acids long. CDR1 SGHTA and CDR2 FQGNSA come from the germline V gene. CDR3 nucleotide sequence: TGTGCCAGCAGCTTACAAGGGGGACTAGCGTCAGATACGCAGTATTTT. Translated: CASSLQGGLASDTQYF.

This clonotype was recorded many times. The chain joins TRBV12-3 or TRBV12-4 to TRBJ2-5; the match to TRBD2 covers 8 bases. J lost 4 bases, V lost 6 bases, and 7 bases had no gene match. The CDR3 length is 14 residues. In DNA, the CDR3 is TGTGCCAGCAGGATGAGCGGGAGTCGAGAGACCCAGTACTTC. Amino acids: CASRMSGSRETQYF.

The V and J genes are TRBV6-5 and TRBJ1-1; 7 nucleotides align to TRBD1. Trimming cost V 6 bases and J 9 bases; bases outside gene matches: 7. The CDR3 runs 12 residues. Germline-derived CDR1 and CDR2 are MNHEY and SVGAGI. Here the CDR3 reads CASSPQGQKAFF. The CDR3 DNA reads TGTGCCAGCAGCCCTCAGGGACAGAAAGCTTTCTTT.

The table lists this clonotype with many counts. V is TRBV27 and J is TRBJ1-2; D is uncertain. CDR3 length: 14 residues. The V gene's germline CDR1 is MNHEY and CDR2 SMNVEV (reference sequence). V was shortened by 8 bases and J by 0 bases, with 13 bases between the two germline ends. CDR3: CASATDPSNYGYTF. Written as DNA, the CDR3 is TGTGCCAGCGCAACAGACCCCTCTAACTATGGCTACACCTTC.